The sequence of this T cell receptor (beta chain) was determined in a study of T cells after yellow fever vaccination. In the study overall: Preparation used SMART-Seq v4 Ultra Low Input for the low-cell-number fractions. General study findings and limits: The secondary T-cell response peaked on day 5, not day 15, but was weaker. Most primary-vaccination clones reappeared after the booster (about 97% CD4, more than 70% CD8).

The sample holds a few counts of this clonotype. Its antigen is not identified. It was through 5'RACE template switching that TCR cDNA was made, with a universal primer site and UMIs added. TCRdb redid the calling of the 5' RACE reads with MiXCR, one entry per CDR3 protein. The top ten clones hold roughly 18% of a sample with about 350,000 distinct CDR3 sequences, less than 9.5% of them seen once. V was shortened by 6 bases and J by 8 bases, with 17 bases between the two germline ends. CDR3 length equals 14 residues. This material consisted of PBMCs, taken around 45 days after the first yellow fever vaccination. The chain recombines TRBV12-3 or TRBV12-4 with TRBJ2-1; weak D call: TRBD1 (5 bases). The sequence derives from a man between 18 and 29 years old who received the YFV17D yellow fever vaccine. This CDR3 is CASRNNKGDHEQFF. The CDR3 DNA reads TGTGCCAGCAGGAACAACAAAGGGGATCATGAGCAGTTCTTC.